One sample yielded the 30 T cell receptor beta chains listed below, sequenced in a study of monozygotic twins with inflammatory bowel disease. TCRdb reprocessed the 5' RACE reads and keeps a single row for each CDR3 protein, giving no DNA. This sample's table reports roughly 160,000 distinct CDR3 sequences. Sequenced: blood. The receptors shown here come from a human donor with ulcerative colitis or Crohn's disease, or a healthy co-twin of an affected twin (not recorded which).

The chain employs TRBV5-1 and TRBJ2-3; as DNA is missing, the TRBD1 call by TCRdb cannot be tested. Germline V gene data show CDR1 as SGHRS and CDR2 as YFSETQ. The CDR3 contains 15 residues. The CDR3 sequence: CASSFSGALTDTQYF.

The chain has TRBV7-2 and TRBJ2-5; TCRdb lists TRBD2, though no DNA is available to test this call. The CDR3 is 14 residues long. Per germline, CDR1 SGHTA and CDR2 FQGNSA. CDR3: CASSSLGGGQTQYF.

The chain has TRBV20-1 and TRBJ2-2. CDR3 size: 16 residues. CDR1 is DFQATT, CDR2 SNEGSKA, per germline (reference sequence). The CDR3 here is CSARDVSGKNTGELFF.

The chain combines TRBV6-1 with TRBJ2-2; TCRdb outputs TRBD1, but without DNA this stays unchecked. The CDR3 is made up of 15 amino acids. From germline, CDR1 is MNHNS and CDR2 SASEGT. CDR3: CASSPGTANTGELFF.

The rearrangement joins TRBV20-1 to TRBJ1-4; TCRdb's D gene call, TRBD1, goes unchecked for lack of DNA. The CDR3 consists of 15 residues. Germline V lookup: CDR1 DFQATT, CDR2 SNEGSKA (reference sequence). This CDR3 reads CSANMRGGLNEKLFF.

The rearrangement joins TRBV7-3 to TRBJ2-6; TCRdb's assignment of TRBD1 cannot be checked, as there is no DNA. Germline assignment: CDR1 SGHTA and CDR2 FQGTGA. The length of the CDR3 is 19 residues. The CDR3 spells CASSLTGGTGPSGANVLTF.

The gene calls are TRBV5-1 and TRBJ2-2; lacking DNA, the TRBD1 call made by TCRdb goes unchecked. The CDR3 has 15 residues. The germline V gene has CDR1 SGHRS and CDR2 YFSETQ. The CDR3 region is CASSTLQGNTGELFF. Looking up the rest from reference TRBV5-1 and TRBJ2-2 gives the full variable domain: KAGVTQTPRYLIKTRGQQVTLSCSPISGHRSVSWYQQTPGQGLQFLFEYFSETQRNKGNFPGRFSGRQFSNSRSEMNVSTLELGDSALYLCASSTLQGNTGELFFGEGSRLTVL.

V usage is TRBV24-1 and J usage is TRBJ1-5; as DNA is missing, the TRBD1 call by TCRdb cannot be tested. This CDR3 region has 17 residues. The germline V gene encodes CDR1 KGHDR and CDR2 SFDVKD. The CDR3 region is CATKVQVTRAGNQPQHF.

The chain couples TRBV6-5 to TRBJ1-1; the D gene TCRdb calls, TRBD1, cannot be checked with no DNA. Germline CDR1 MNHEY, CDR2 SVGAGI. CDR3 length: 16 amino acids. CDR3 loop: CASSVWEGGADTEAFF.

The chain employs TRBV7-2 and TRBJ2-3. Per the germline V gene, CDR1 is SGHTA and CDR2 is FQGNSA. This CDR3 has 14 amino acids. The CDR3 is CASSLALSTDTQYF.

The chain recombines TRBV6-5 with TRBJ1-1. The CDR3 is 14 residues long. Germline CDR1 is MNHEY and CDR2 is SVGAGI. CDR3 residues: CASSYNGLNTEAFF.

The V gene is TRBV7-8, the J gene TRBJ1-1; TCRdb gives TRBD1 as the D gene, but with no DNA this cannot be confirmed. Germline lookup yields CDR1 SGHVS and CDR2 FQNEAQ. The CDR3 totals 16 residues. CDR3 in amino acids: CASSLGERGRNTEAFF.

Its frequency marks this clonotype as medium-sized. The rearrangement joins TRBV7-2 to TRBJ2-2. Germline loops: CDR1 SGHTA, CDR2 FQGNSA. This CDR3 has 15 residues. CDR3 loop: CASSLALQDTGELFF. Full variable domain (missing parts from reference TRBV7-2 and TRBJ2-2): GAGVSQSPSNKVTEKGKDVELRCDPISGHTALYWYRQSLGQGLEFLIYFQGNSAPDKSGLPSDRFSAERTGGSVSTLTIQRTQQEDSAVYLCASSLALQDTGELFFGEGSRLTVL.

V gene TRBV5-4 combines with J gene TRBJ2-1; TCRdb calls TRBD2, which cannot be checked without DNA. Germline-derived CDR1 and CDR2 are SGHNT and YYREEE (reference sequence). The CDR3 has 14 residues. The CDR3 loop is CASSLGGGASEQFF.

The chain joins TRBV7-6 to TRBJ2-2. Germline lookup yields CDR1 SGHVS and CDR2 FNYEAQ. CDR3 length equals 13 residues. The CDR3 here is CASSLDRHGELFF.

The chain has TRBV5-1 and TRBJ2-2; the TRBD2 assignment by TCRdb is unverifiable without DNA. The CDR3 contains 14 residues. Germline-derived CDR1 and CDR2 are SGHRS and YFSETQ. CDR3 sequence: CASISDSNTGELFF.

The chain links TRBV20-1 to TRBJ2-7; TCRdb indicates TRBD1, and absent DNA this call remains unverified. The CDR3 is made up of 13 amino acids. The V gene's germline CDR1 is DFQATT and CDR2 SNEGSKA (reference sequence). CDR3 amino acids: CSAPDGYTYEQYF.

This chain links TRBV6-5 with TRBJ2-7; TCRdb calls TRBD1, which cannot be checked without DNA. CDR3 length equals 15 residues. Germline assignment: CDR1 MNHEY and CDR2 SVGAGI. The CDR3 loop reads CASSYSGQGAYEQYF.

The V call is TRBV13, the J call TRBJ1-5; absent DNA, TCRdb's TRBD1 call cannot be checked. This CDR3 spans 16 amino acids. The V gene's germline CDR1 is PRHDT and CDR2 FYEKMQ (reference sequence). The CDR3 protein is CASSFRRQGENQPQHF. The complete variable domain, with remaining parts taken from reference TRBV13 and TRBJ1-5, reads AAGVIQSPRHLIKEKRETATLKCYPIPRHDTVYWYQQGPGQDPQFLISFYEKMQSDKGSIPDRFSAQQFSDYHSELNMSSLELGDSALYFCASSFRRQGENQPQHFGDGTRLSIL.

The chain employs TRBV6-2 or TRBV6-3 and TRBJ1-1. Germline V gene data show CDR1 as MNHEY and CDR2 as SVGEGT. This CDR3 spans 14 amino acids. This CDR3 reads CASSYVQLNTEAFF.

The chain has TRBV10-3 and TRBJ2-7; the D call from TCRdb, TRBD1, cannot be confirmed without DNA. Germline lookup yields CDR1 ENHRY and CDR2 SYGVKD. The CDR3 is 15 amino acids. CDR3 loop: CAISEVRGTTYEQYF.

This chain uses TRBV29-1 with TRBJ2-7; TCRdb's D gene call, TRBD2, goes unchecked for lack of DNA. This CDR3 has 13 amino acids. Germline lookup yields CDR1 SQVTM and CDR2 ANQGSEA. The CDR3 region is CSVRTSGNYEQYF.

The chain combines TRBV10-3 with TRBJ1-1; no DNA is available, so the TRBD1 call from TCRdb remains unchecked. CDR1 and CDR2 from the germline V gene are ENHRY and SYGVKD. The CDR3 length is 15 residues. The CDR3 region is CAISEKTGFDTEAFF.

This chain's CDR3 is CSVEGGRRDSRPGELFF. The chain links TRBV29-1 to TRBJ2-2; the TCRdb D gene call, TRBD1, has no DNA to confirm it. The CDR3 loop spans 17 amino acids. Germline loops: CDR1 SQVTM, CDR2 ANQGSEA.

This chain uses TRBV7-2 with TRBJ2-6; TCRdb's assignment of TRBD1 cannot be checked, as there is no DNA. Germline-derived CDR1 and CDR2 are SGHTA and FQGNSA. This CDR3 has 18 amino acids. CDR3 residues: CASSLAWLEGVKANVLTF.

The CDR3 region is CASSLVGTDTQYF. The chain uses TRBV13 and TRBJ2-3. Germline CDR1 reads PRHDT; CDR2 reads FYEKMQ (reference sequence). This CDR3 has 13 amino acids. Complete variable domain (other parts from reference TRBV13 and TRBJ2-3): AAGVIQSPRHLIKEKRETATLKCYPIPRHDTVYWYQQGPGQDPQFLISFYEKMQSDKGSIPDRFSAQQFSDYHSELNMSSLELGDSALYFCASSLVGTDTQYFGPGTRLTVL.

CDR3 sequence: CASRRGTSGNNEQFF. The chain uses TRBV28 and TRBJ2-1; without DNA, the TCRdb call of TRBD2 cannot be checked. The CDR3 has 15 residues. Looked up from germline, CDR1 is MDHEN and CDR2 is SYDVKM.

The J gene is TRBJ1-5, the V gene TRBV4-1; TCRdb gives TRBD1 as the D gene, but with no DNA this cannot be confirmed. The germline CDR1 and CDR2 sequences are MGHRA and YSYEKL. The CDR3 consists of 15 residues. The CDR3: CASSHTRTADQPQHF.

The J gene is TRBJ2-5, the V gene TRBV4-2; the TCRdb call, TRBD1, lacks DNA for checking. Per the germline V gene, CDR1 is LGHNA and CDR2 is YNFKEQ. The CDR3 is made up of 15 amino acids. CDR3 protein: CASSQEGQERETQYF.

The chain couples TRBV20-1 to TRBJ1-5; TCRdb selects TRBD1, and the lack of DNA leaves this call unchecked. The length of the CDR3 is 15 residues. CDR1 and CDR2 from the germline V gene are DFQATT and SNEGSKA (reference sequence). The CDR3 spells CSAREPTGMRQPQHF.